The 30 T cell receptor beta chains reported below all come from one sample, sequenced in a study of T cell repertoires in cytomegalovirus infection. TCRdb redid the calling of the reads with MiXCR, one entry per CDR3 protein. This table has approximately 750,000 distinct CDR3 sequences, roughly 36% appearing once. Sequenced input: PBMCs. These TCRs come from a human donor in good health (CMV status not recorded). Some clones in this sample may be carry-over from other donors' samples.

This clonotype was found a few times. The chain's CDR3 is CASSLGRGNINQPQHF. The CDR3 coding sequence is TGTGCCAGCAGCTTAGGGAGGGGCAATATCAATCAGCCCCAGCATTTT. The rearrangement joins TRBV7-2 to TRBJ1-5, with a possible D match to TRBD1 (5 bases). CDR1 and CDR2 from the germline V gene are SGHTA and FQGNSA. The CDR3 spans 16 residues. V lost 1 base and J lost 3, with 13 bases in between. Filled out from reference TRBV7-2 and TRBJ1-5, the complete variable domain reads GAGVSQSPSNKVTEKGKDVELRCDPISGHTALYWYRQSLGQGLEFLIYFQGNSAPDKSGLPSDRFSAERTGGSVSTLTIQRTQQEDSAVYLCASSLGRGNINQPQHFGDGTRLSIL.

The gene calls are TRBV12-3 or TRBV12-4 and TRBJ1-6; the D gene is possibly TRBD1 (5 bases). Deletions cut 4 bases from V and 9 bases from J, with 19 bases between. This CDR3 region has 16 residues. The CDR3 sequence is CASSSLAGSLGSPLHF. The CDR3 DNA is TGTGCCAGCAGTTCCCTGGCAGGGTCGTTGGGTTCACCCCTCCACTTT.

This clonotype has a handful of counts. The chain employs TRBV27 and TRBJ2-1; D possibly matches TRBD1 or TRBD2 (6 bases each). The CDR3 length is 14 residues. The V gene lost 11 bases and the J gene lost 4 bases, with 18 bases spanning the gap. CDR1 is MNHEY, CDR2 SMNVEV, per germline (reference sequence). The CDR3 sequence is CASGAQRVYNEQFF. CDR3 in DNA: TGTGCCTCAGGGGCCCAGCGGGTTTACAATGAGCAGTTCTTC.

The chain is built from TRBV9 and TRBJ1-1, with TRBD1 matching 7 bases. In germline, CDR1 is SGDLS, CDR2 YYNGEE. With 2 bases clipped from V and 2 bases from J, the junction kept 6 bases outside the gene matches. This CDR3 comprises 15 residues. The CDR3 is CASSVTGFSNTEAFF. DNA for the CDR3: TGTGCCAGCAGCGTGACAGGGTTCAGTAACACTGAAGCTTTCTTT.

The table lists this clonotype with a few counts. The chain is built from TRBV29-1 and TRBJ2-7; possibly TRBD1 for D (5 bases). The germline V gene has CDR1 SQVTM and CDR2 ANQGSEA. V lost 5 bases and J lost 0, with 11 bases in between. This CDR3 spans 13 amino acids. CDR3 sequence (DNA): TGCAGCGTTCAGGGCCCTACCTCCTACGAGCAGTACTTC. Encoded protein: CSVQGPTSYEQYF.

J is TRBJ1-5 and V is TRBV5-6; 7 bases agree with TRBD1. The CDR3 is 16 amino acids. Germline V gene sequence: CDR1 SGHDT, CDR2 YYEEEE. J lost 3 bases, V lost 3 bases, and 9 bases had no gene match. The chain's CDR3 is CASSSSRGVTNQPQHF. In DNA, the CDR3 is TGTGCCAGCAGCTCCAGCAGGGGGGTGACCAATCAGCCCCAGCATTTT.

The chain employs TRBV6-1 and TRBJ1-1; tentatively, D is TRBD1 (6 bases). From germline, CDR1 is MNHNS and CDR2 SASEGT. The CDR3 length is 13 residues. V dropped 2 bases and J dropped 6 bases, with 10 bases sitting between them. This chain's CDR3 is CASSEQTGAEAFF. The CDR3 DNA reads as TGTGCCAGCAGTGAACAGACAGGAGCTGAAGCTTTCTTT.

This clonotype has more than one count but fewer than ten. The chain uses TRBV2 and TRBJ2-7; the D is unclear. The germline V gene has CDR1 SNHLY and CDR2 FYNNEI. V lost 7 bases, J lost 0 bases, and 10 bases lay in between. CDR3 length: 13 amino acids. This CDR3 reads CASNVGSSYEQYF. The CDR3 region has the DNA TGTGCCAGCAATGTCGGCAGCTCCTACGAGCAGTACTTC.

This sequence joins TRBV7-2 and TRBJ1-2; the D is unclear. The germline V gene encodes CDR1 SGHTA and CDR2 FQGNSA. Trimming stripped 5 bases from V and 0 bases from J, with 16 bases between. This CDR3 spans 16 amino acids. The CDR3 DNA sequence: TGTGCCAGCAGCCTAGATCCCCATGGGGCTAACTATGGCTACACCTTC. Translation gives CASSLDPHGANYGYTF.

This clonotype has a count of ten or more. V is TRBV7-2 and J is TRBJ2-2, with D perhaps TRBD2 (5 bases). Germline V lookup: CDR1 SGHTA, CDR2 FQGNSA. The V end lost 1 base, the J end lost 2 bases, and 14 bases lay between the germline ends. The CDR3 covers 17 residues. CDR3 residues: CASSLVSSSVNTGELFF. For the CDR3, the DNA is TGTGCCAGCAGCTTAGTATCGAGTAGCGTAAACACCGGGGAGCTGTTTTTT.

This clonotype was counted only a few times. The V gene is TRBV28, the J gene TRBJ1-2; TRBD1 agrees at 8 bases. The CDR3 consists of 15 residues. Per the germline V gene, CDR1 is MDHEN and CDR2 is SYDVKM. J gave up 8 bases and V 6 bases, and 14 bases lay outside the gene matches. The CDR3 spells CASRDHGQGAGGYTF. The CDR3 DNA reads as TGTGCCAGCAGGGACCACGGGCAGGGGGCGGGCGGCTACACCTTC.

This clonotype appeared a few times. The rearrangement links TRBV23-1 to TRBJ1-1; tentative D call: TRBD1 (5 bases). TRBV23-1 is placed among ORFs of uncertain function. This CDR3 spans 17 amino acids. The V gene lost 2 bases and the J gene lost 4 bases, with 20 bases spanning the gap. CDR3 region: CASSQGRGTGRPTEAFF. The CDR3 nucleotides are TGCGCCAGCAGTCAAGGGCGGGGCACAGGTCGCCCCACTGAAGCTTTCTTT.

This clonotype was counted between two and nine times. The rearrangement joins TRBV7-2 to TRBJ1-5; TRBD1 might be the D (6 bases). Trimming took 5 bases from V and 9 from J, leaving 20 bases between them. This CDR3 has 15 residues. Per the germline V gene, CDR1 is SGHTA and CDR2 is FQGNSA. CDR3 in amino acids: CASSRVGGRSSPQHF. CDR3 DNA: TGTGCCAGCAGCAGAGTGGGGGGGCGGAGTTCGCCCCAGCATTTT.

V gene TRBV27 combines with J gene TRBJ1-2; TRBD1 might be the D (6 bases). Deletions cut 1 base from V and 8 bases from J, with 11 bases between. Per the germline V gene, CDR1 is MNHEY and CDR2 is SMNVEV (reference sequence). CDR3 size: 13 residues. CDR3 residues: CASSLWPRGGYTF. DNA of the CDR3: TGTGCCAGCAGTTTATGGCCCAGGGGAGGCTACACCTTC.

There are a few counts of this clonotype. The V and J genes are TRBV12-5 and TRBJ2-5; no definite D call. Germline CDR1 LGHNT, CDR2 FRNRAP. This CDR3 spans 13 amino acids. V was shortened by 1 base and J by 7 bases, with 10 bases between the two germline ends. Here the CDR3 reads CASGLGGSATQYF. The CDR3 nucleotides are TGTGCTAGTGGTTTGGGGGGTTCGGCGACCCAGTACTTC. Full variable domain (missing parts from reference TRBV12-5 and TRBJ2-5): DARVTQTPRHKVTEMGQEVTMRCQPILGHNTVFWYRQTMMQGLELLAYFRNRAPLDDSGMPKDRFSAEMPDATLATLKIQPSEPRDSAVYFCASGLGGSATQYFGPGTRLLVL.

This clonotype came up a few times. The chain is built from TRBV28 and TRBJ1-6; 8 bases are shared with TRBD1. Germline values: CDR1 MDHEN, CDR2 SYDVKM. J was trimmed by 9 bases and V by 5 bases; bases with no gene match: 18. The length of the CDR3 is 18 residues. In DNA form, the CDR3 reads TGTGCCAGCAGTACGGACAGGGTGGCACAATACCCAATTTCACCCCTCCACTTT. It translates to CASSTDRVAQYPISPLHF.

On this clonotype: Sequence at one end of the junction differs from germline and may be a read error. The V call is TRBV7-7, the J call TRBJ2-5; 13 nucleotides agree with TRBD2. In germline, CDR1 is SSHAT, CDR2 FNYEAQ (reference sequence). The CDR3 is 18 amino acids. This chain's CDR3 is CASSSRLAGGGYQETQYF. The CDR3 region has the DNA TGTGCTAGCAGCTCTAGACTAGCGGGAGGCGGGTACCAAGAGACCCAGTACTTC.

The chain's CDR3 is CSVRGRSAGELFF. Written as DNA, the CDR3 is TGCAGCGTCAGGGGGCGAAGCGCCGGGGAGCTGTTTTTT. This chain connects TRBV29-1 to TRBJ2-2, with 8 bases fitting TRBD1. The CDR3 length is 13 residues. V was clipped by 6 bases and J by 6 bases; unmatched bases: 6. From germline, CDR1 is SQVTM and CDR2 ANQGSEA.

This clonotype was detected a few times. The chain couples TRBV7-9 to TRBJ2-7; TRBD1 matches at 7 bases. Germline trimming cut 5 bases from V and 4 bases from J; bases unmatched to any gene: 11. Germline CDR1 reads SEHNR; CDR2 reads FQNEAQ (reference sequence). The CDR3 extends over 15 amino acids. CDR3 residues: CASSLPRQGFYEQYF. For the CDR3, the DNA is TGTGCCAGCAGCCTGCCGAGACAGGGTTTTTACGAGCAGTACTTC.

Points on this clonotype: One junction end does not reproduce the germline sequence, and a read error may be involved. The V gene is TRBV7-2, the J gene TRBJ1-2, with D possibly TRBD1 on 5 matching bases. This CDR3 has 13 amino acids. Per germline, CDR1 SGHTA and CDR2 FQGNSA. The CDR3 is CARSPGQAAVYPF. DNA of the CDR3: TGTGCCAGAAGCCCGGGGCAGGCGGCGGTCTACCCCTTC.

This clonotype occurred many times. The chain recombines TRBV28 with TRBJ2-2, with D possibly being TRBD1 (6 bases). Looked up from germline, CDR1 is MDHEN and CDR2 is SYDVKM. The CDR3 runs to 15 residues. V was clipped by 5 bases and J by 2 bases, with 12 bases between them. CDR3 DNA: TGTGCCAGCAGTCGGCAGGGGACCAACACCGGGGAGCTGTTTTTT. Translation gives CASSRQGTNTGELFF. Variable domain in full (rest from reference TRBV28 and TRBJ2-2): DVKVTQSSRYLVKRTGEKVFLECVQDMDHENMFWYRQDPGLGLRLIYFSYDVKMKEKGDIPEGYSVSREKKERFSLILESASTNQTSMYLCASSRQGTNTGELFFGEGSRLTVL.

The chain carries TRBV12-3 or TRBV12-4 and TRBJ2-6, with TRBD1 identical over 10 bases. Trimming removed 7 bases from V and 10 bases from J; junction bases left unmatched: 10. There are 15 residues in the CDR3. The chain's CDR3 is CASTLGGQGSNVLTF. The CDR3 nucleotides read TGTGCCAGCACTTTGGGGGGACAGGGGTCGAACGTCCTGACTTTC.

The chain recombines TRBV12-3 or TRBV12-4 with TRBJ2-7; 7 bases are shared with TRBD1. The CDR3 is 12 amino acids. The V segment lost 7 bases and the J segment 3 bases; nucleotides outside the gene matches: 3. The CDR3 sequence is CASKRDSYEQYF. CDR3 bases: TGTGCCAGCAAGAGGGACAGCTACGAGCAGTACTTC.

The table lists this clonotype with a few counts. V and J are TRBV20-1 and TRBJ1-2; 8 bases align to TRBD1. Germline lookup yields CDR1 DFQATT and CDR2 SNEGSKA (reference sequence). The CDR3 is made up of 14 amino acids. V lost 2 bases to trimming and J lost 5 bases; unmatched junction nucleotides: 7. The CDR3 loop reads CSARKTGGSYGYTF. The CDR3 bases are TGCAGTGCTAGAAAAACAGGGGGGTCTTATGGCTACACCTTC.

The rearrangement links TRBV28 to TRBJ1-5; no definite D call. Looked up from germline, CDR1 is MDHEN and CDR2 is SYDVKM. Deletions cut 7 bases from V and 6 bases from J, with 13 bases between. The length of the CDR3 is 13 residues. The CDR3 nucleotides read TGTGCCAGCAACGGCTTCGTGGCTCAGCCCCAGCATTTT. It specifies CASNGFVAQPQHF.

This clonotype was observed a few times. V gene TRBV6-1 combines with J gene TRBJ2-2; 7 nucleotides align to TRBD2. The V gene end was trimmed by 8 bases and the J gene end by 0 bases; junction bases not matched to a gene: 3. This CDR3 is built from 14 residues. Per the germline V gene, CDR1 is MNHNS and CDR2 is SASEGT. The DNA for the CDR3 is TGTGCCAGCCGGGCGGGGGCGAACACCGGGGAGCTGTTTTTT. This encodes CASRAGANTGELFF.

In this sample, this clonotype turned up a few times. The rearrangement joins TRBV7-4 to TRBJ2-7, with a possible D match to TRBD2 (6 bases). The CDR3 contains 15 residues. V was shortened by 1 base and J by 3 bases, with 13 bases between the two germline ends. CDR1 and CDR2 (germline): SGHVT, SQSDAQ. CDR3: CASSLGTTSNYEQYF. In DNA form, the CDR3 reads TGTGCCAGCAGCTTAGGGACTACGTCTAACTACGAGCAGTACTTC.

The chain joins TRBV7-2 to TRBJ2-1, with D possibly called TRBD1 or TRBD2 (5 bases each). Germline V gene sequence: CDR1 SGHTA, CDR2 FQGNSA. CDR3 length equals 15 residues. The ends were cut back, 1 base at V and 8 bases at J, with 15 bases in the middle. This chain's CDR3 is CASSLEGRPAHEQFF. In DNA form, the CDR3 reads TGTGCCAGCAGCTTAGAGGGGAGACCTGCCCATGAGCAGTTCTTC.

V usage is TRBV28 and J usage is TRBJ1-5; D is perhaps TRBD1 (5 bases). The length of the CDR3 is 15 residues. Germline V gene data show CDR1 as MDHEN and CDR2 as SYDVKM. V was clipped by 5 bases and J by 2 bases, with 13 bases between them. CDR3 sequence: CASSRDREGNQPQHF. Here the CDR3 DNA reads TGTGCCAGCAGTAGGGACCGTGAGGGCAATCAGCCCCAGCATTTT.

This clonotype has more than one count but fewer than ten. The V gene is TRBV6-1, the J gene TRBJ2-7; 7 nucleotides agree with TRBD1. This CDR3 has 13 amino acids. V lost 6 bases to trimming and J lost 0 bases; unmatched junction nucleotides: 2. Looked up from germline, CDR1 is MNHNS and CDR2 is SASEGT. The CDR3 reads CASRGQTSYEQYF. CDR3 DNA: TGTGCCAGCAGGGGACAGACCTCCTACGAGCAGTACTTC.